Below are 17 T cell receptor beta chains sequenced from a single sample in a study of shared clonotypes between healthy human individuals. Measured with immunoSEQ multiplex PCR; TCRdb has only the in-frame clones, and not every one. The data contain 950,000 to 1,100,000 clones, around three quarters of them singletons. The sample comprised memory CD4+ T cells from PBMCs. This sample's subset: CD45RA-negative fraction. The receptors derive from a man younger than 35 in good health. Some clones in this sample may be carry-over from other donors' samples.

In DNA, the CDR3 is TGTGCCAGCGCCCCACAGATGAACTATGGCTACACCTTC. Translated: CASAPQMNYGYTF. V gene TRBV2 combines with J gene TRBJ1-2; no firm D call. Germline values: CDR1 SNHLY, CDR2 FYNNEI. The V end lost 8 bases, the J end lost 2 bases, and 12 bases lay between the germline ends. This CDR3 has 13 residues.

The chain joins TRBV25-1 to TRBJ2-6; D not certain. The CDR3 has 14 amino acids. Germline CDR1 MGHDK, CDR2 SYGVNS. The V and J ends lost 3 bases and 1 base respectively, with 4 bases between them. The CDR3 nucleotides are TGTGCCAGCAGTGACCATTCTGGGGCCAACGTCCTGACTTTC. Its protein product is CASSDHSGANVLTF. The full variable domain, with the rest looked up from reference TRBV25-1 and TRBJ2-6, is EADIYQTPRYLVIGTGKKITLECSQTMGHDKMYWYQQDPGMELHLIHYSYGVNSTEKGDLSSESTVSRIRTEHFPLTLESARPSHTSQYLCASSDHSGANVLTFGAGSRLTVL.

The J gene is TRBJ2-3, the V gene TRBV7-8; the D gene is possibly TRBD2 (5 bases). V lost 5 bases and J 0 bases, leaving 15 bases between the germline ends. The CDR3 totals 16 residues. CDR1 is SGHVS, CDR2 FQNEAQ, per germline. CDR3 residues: CASSRPSQRSTDTQYF. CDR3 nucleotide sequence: TGTGCCAGCAGCCGCCCGTCGCAGCGGAGCACAGATACGCAGTATTTT.

CDR3 amino acids: CASSKGLAGGNNEQFF. CDR3 nucleotides: TGTGCCAGCAGTAAGGGACTAGCGGGAGGGAACAATGAGCAGTTCTTC. V usage is TRBV2 and J usage is TRBJ2-1; 16 positions agree with TRBD2. J lost 5 bases, V lost 5 bases, and 3 bases had no gene match. Germline loops: CDR1 SNHLY, CDR2 FYNNEI. The CDR3 contains 16 residues.

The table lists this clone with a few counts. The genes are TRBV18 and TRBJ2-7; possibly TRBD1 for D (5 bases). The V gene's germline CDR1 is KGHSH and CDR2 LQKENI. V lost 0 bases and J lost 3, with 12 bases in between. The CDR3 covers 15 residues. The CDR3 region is CASSPPVGVYYEQYF. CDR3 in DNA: TGTGCCAGCTCACCACCGGTAGGGGTGTACTACGAGCAGTACTTC.

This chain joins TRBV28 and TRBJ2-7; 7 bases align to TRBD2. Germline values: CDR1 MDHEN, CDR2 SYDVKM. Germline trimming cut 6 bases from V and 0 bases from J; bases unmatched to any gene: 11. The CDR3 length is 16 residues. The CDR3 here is CASRFQAGRPSYEQYF. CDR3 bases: TGTGCCAGCAGATTCCAAGCGGGACGGCCCTCCTACGAGCAGTACTTC.

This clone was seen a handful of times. The chain's CDR3 is CASSDRVGNTIYF. The CDR3 DNA is TGTGCCAGCAGTGATAGGGTGGGAAACACCATATATTTT. The chain carries TRBV6-1 and TRBJ1-3; D gene unclear. The CDR3 length is 13 residues. Germline loops: CDR1 MNHNS, CDR2 SASEGT. Trimming shortened V by 3 bases and J by 4 bases, and 7 bases separated the two germline ends.

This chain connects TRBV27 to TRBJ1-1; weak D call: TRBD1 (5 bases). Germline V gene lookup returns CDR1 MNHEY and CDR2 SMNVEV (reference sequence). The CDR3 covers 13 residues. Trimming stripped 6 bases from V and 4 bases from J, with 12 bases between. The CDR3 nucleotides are TGTGCCAGCAGCCCTACGAGGGGCACTGAAGCTTTCTTT. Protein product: CASSPTRGTEAFF.

The chain's CDR3 is CASSYPQGGETQYF. As DNA, the CDR3 is TGTGCCAGCAGTTACCCACAGGGAGGCGAGACCCAGTACTTC. This chain joins TRBV28 and TRBJ2-5, with D perhaps assigned TRBD1 or TRBD2 (6 bases each). The length of the CDR3 is 14 residues. The germline V and J ends were trimmed by 4 bases and 5 bases, with 14 bases remaining between them. Germline values: CDR1 MDHEN, CDR2 SYDVKM.

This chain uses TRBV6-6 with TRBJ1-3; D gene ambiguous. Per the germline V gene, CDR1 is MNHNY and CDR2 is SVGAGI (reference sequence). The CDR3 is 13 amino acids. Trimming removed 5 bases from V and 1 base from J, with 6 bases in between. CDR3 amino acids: CASSTPSGNTIYF. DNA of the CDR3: TGTGCCAGCAGTACCCCATCTGGAAACACCATATATTTT.

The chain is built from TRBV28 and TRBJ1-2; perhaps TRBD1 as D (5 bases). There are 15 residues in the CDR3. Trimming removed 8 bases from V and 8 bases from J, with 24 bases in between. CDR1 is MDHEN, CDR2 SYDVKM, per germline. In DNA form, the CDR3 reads TGTGCCAGCCGAGAATCCTGGGGACCCGCCTTCGGCTACACCTTC. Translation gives CASRESWGPAFGYTF.

Here the CDR3 DNA reads TGTGCCAGCAGCTTGACAGGGGGCATAAGCGGGGAGCTGTTTTTT. Its translation is CASSLTGGISGELFF. The chain couples TRBV7-9 to TRBJ2-2; 10 nucleotides align to TRBD1. This CDR3 spans 15 amino acids. Germline V gene sequence: CDR1 SEHNR, CDR2 FQNEAQ (reference sequence). The ends lost 3 bases at V and 7 bases at J; junction bases unmatched: 5.

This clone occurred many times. The chain's CDR3 is CASRPGTSGRGNTGELFF. DNA for the CDR3: TGCGCCAGCAGACCCGGGACTAGCGGGAGGGGGAACACCGGGGAGCTGTTTTTT. The chain is built from TRBV4-1 and TRBJ2-2; 16 bases line up with TRBD2. The length of the CDR3 is 18 residues. The V segment lost 6 bases and the J segment 1 base; nucleotides outside the gene matches: 5. CDR1 is MGHRA, CDR2 YSYEKL, per germline.

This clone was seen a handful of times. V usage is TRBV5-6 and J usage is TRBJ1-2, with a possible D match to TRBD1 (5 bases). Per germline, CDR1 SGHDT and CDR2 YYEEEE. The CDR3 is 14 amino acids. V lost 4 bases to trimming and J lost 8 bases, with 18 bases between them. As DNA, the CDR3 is TGTGCCAGCAGCCTGGGTCCAGGGTTTGACGGCTACACCTTC. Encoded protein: CASSLGPGFDGYTF. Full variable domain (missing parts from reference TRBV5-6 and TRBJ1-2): DAGVTQSPTHLIKTRGQQVTLRCSPKSGHDTVSWYQQALGQGPQFIFQYYEEEERQRGNFPDRFSGHQFPNYSSELNVNALLLGDSALYLCASSLGPGFDGYTFGSGTRLTVV.

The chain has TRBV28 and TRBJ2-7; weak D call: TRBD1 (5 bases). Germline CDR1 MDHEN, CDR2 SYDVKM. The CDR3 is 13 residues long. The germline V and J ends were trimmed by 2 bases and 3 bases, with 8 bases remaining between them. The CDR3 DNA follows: TGTGCCAGCAGTTTAACAGGCAACTACGAGCAGTACTTC. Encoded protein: CASSLTGNYEQYF.

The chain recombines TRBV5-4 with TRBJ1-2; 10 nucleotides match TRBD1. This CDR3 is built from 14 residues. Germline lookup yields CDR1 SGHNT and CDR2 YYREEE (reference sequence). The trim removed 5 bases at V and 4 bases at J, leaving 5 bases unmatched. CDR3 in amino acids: CASRRTGGVYGYTF. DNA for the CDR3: TGTGCCAGCAGACGGACAGGGGGGGTCTATGGCTACACCTTC.

The CDR3 DNA reads TGTGCCAGCAGGGGGAGTAACACCATATATTTT. It translates to CASRGSNTIYF. The chain carries TRBV6-6 and TRBJ1-3; unclear D gene. Trimming took off 6 bases at V and 7 bases at J, with 7 bases between the two ends. The CDR3 runs to 11 residues. The germline CDR1 and CDR2 sequences are MNHNY and SVGAGI (reference sequence).